This entry describes one T cell receptor beta chain. What it binds is unknown. RNA transcripts were the source from which TCR beta CDR3 regions were amplified. HTBI-primed RT-PCR formed the first round, and a multiplex PCR formed the second. TCRdb analysed the multiplex PCR reads with MiXCR anew, one entry per CDR3 protein. The profile covers around 1,200,000 distinct CDR3 sequences, with approximately 35% appearing a single time and 11% taken by the ten largest. This entry comes from a study of Graves' ophthalmopathy and Graves' hyperthyroidism. Overall study findings and caveats: Blood was where most expanded thyroid clonotypes above 0.001 frequency also turned up. Ophthalmopathy progression was predicted by the model at about 70% sensitivity and roughly 72% specificity.

The germline CDR1 and CDR2 sequences are MGHRA and YSYEKL. The CDR3 sequence is 18 residues long. The V end lost 2 bases, the J end lost 0 bases, and 14 bases lay between the germline ends. This sequence originates from an adult man with Graves' hyperthyroidism. Specimen: peripheral blood or thyroid tissue (not recorded which). This chain connects TRBV4-1 to TRBJ2-6; D unresolved. The CDR3 sequence is CASSQFLKISSGANVLTF. The CDR3 nucleotides read TGCGCCAGCAGCCAATTCCTTAAGATCAGCTCTGGGGCCAACGTCCTGACTTTC.